This T cell receptor beta chain was found in a study of T cell responses to AZD1222 COVID-19 vaccine. V was pared by 2 bases and J by 0 bases, with 9 bases between. This CDR3 is 15 amino acids long. CDR1 is SGHTA, CDR2 FQGNSA, per germline. Profiling relied on immunoSEQ multiplex PCR, and the TCRdb table lists in-frame clones only, not all of them. The sample yields tens of thousands of clones, 65% to 90% seen once. The rearrangement links TRBV7-2 to TRBJ2-3; D is uncertain. The sample here was peripheral blood, taken on day 0 of AZD1222 vaccination. The receptor was isolated from an adult in good health. The CDR3 reads CASSLTYGSTDTQYF. CDR3 sequence (DNA): TGTGCCAGCAGCTTAACGTACGGGAGCACAGATACGCAGTATTTT. The full variable domain, its missing parts supplied by reference TRBV7-2 and TRBJ2-3, is GAGVSQSPSNKVTEKGKDVELRCDPISGHTALYWYRQSLGQGLEFLIYFQGNSAPDKSGLPSDRFSAERTGGSVSTLTIQRTQQEDSAVYLCASSLTYGSTDTQYFGPGTRLTVL.